The rows below give T cell receptor beta chains drawn from one sample of a study of cytomegalovirus exposure and HLA in healthy donors. Libraries were prepared by immunoSEQ multiplex PCR; TCRdb keeps only in-frame clonotypes and omits some of them. The sample includes 120,000 or so clones, 8% to 11% of them seen just once. What was sequenced was PBMCs. These receptor sequences come from a woman between 18 and 29 years old in good health and CMV-seropositive. The CDR3 runs from the conserved cysteine through the conserved F or W. Fields, in order: D gene, V gene, clone size, CDR3 length, J gene, CDR3 DNA, CDR3 protein. The D gene is left open where the match is weak. Clone sizes are given selectively: once, few, many, or a class where the clone is expanded.

D: -
V: TRBV15
size: few
length: 12
J: TRBJ2-5
DNA: TGTGCCACCTGGTATCCGGGAGAGACCCAGTACTTC
CDR3: CATWYPGETQYF

D: -
V: TRBV11-2
size: -
length: 15
J: TRBJ2-3
DNA: TGTGCCAGCAGCTTTAGCGCGCCAACCACAGATACGCAGTATTTT
CDR3: CASSFSAPTTDTQYF

D: -
V: TRBV19
size: -
length: 18
J: TRBJ2-1
DNA: TGTGCCAGTCGTAGTTTCGTCGGGGGAGCAAGCTCCTACAATGAGCAGTTCTTC
CDR3: CASRSFVGGASSYNEQFF

D: -
V: TRBV6-1
size: -
length: 15
J: TRBJ2-5
DNA: TGTGCCAGCAGTGAAGCTCGCGGGGTTCGAGAGACCCAGTACTTC
CDR3: CASSEARGVRETQYF

D: -
V: TRBV27
size: few
length: 13
J: TRBJ2-7
DNA: TGTGCCAGCAGTGTATCAGGGGTGAACGAGCAGTACTTC
CDR3: CASSVSGVNEQYF

D: -
V: TRBV2
size: few
length: 14
J: TRBJ2-5
DNA: TGTGCCAGCAGTGAAATAACAGCCCAGGGGACCCAGTACTTC
CDR3: CASSEITAQGTQYF

D: TRBD2
V: TRBV4-1
size: few
length: 16
J: TRBJ2-7
DNA: TGCGCCAGCAGCCAAGATCTAGCGGGAGGGTTCTACGAGCAGTACTTC
CDR3: CASSQDLAGGFYEQYF

D: -
V: TRBV18
size: few
length: 16
J: TRBJ2-1
DNA: TGTGCCAGCTCACCACCGTTTTTAGATCCTCGGGGTGAGCAGTTCTTC
CDR3: CASSPPFLDPRGEQFF

D: -
V: TRBV27
size: -
length: 13
J: TRBJ2-3
DNA: TGTGCCAGCAGTAGTGGGGGCCCAGATACGCAGTATTTT
CDR3: CASSSGGPDTQYF

D: TRBD2
V: TRBV6-1
size: few
length: 15
J: TRBJ2-1
DNA: TGTGCCAGCAGCGGGTTGGCCGGGGAGGGCAATGAGCAGTTCTTC
CDR3: CASSGLAGEGNEQFF

D: -
V: TRBV19
size: few
length: 14
J: TRBJ1-1
DNA: TGTGCCAGCGTTACCTGGGGCGGGAACACTGAAGCTTTCTTT
CDR3: CASVTWGGNTEAFF

D: TRBD1
V: TRBV2
size: few
length: 13
J: TRBJ1-2
DNA: TGTGCCAGCGTTGACAGGGTTCTGTATGGCTACACCTTC
CDR3: CASVDRVLYGYTF

D: -
V: TRBV19
size: few
length: 13
J: TRBJ1-1
DNA: TGTGCCAGTGGACTTTTCATGAACACTGAAGCTTTCTTT
CDR3: CASGLFMNTEAFF

D: -
V: TRBV9
size: few
length: 12
J: TRBJ1-5
DNA: TGTGCCATCCGCCGGGGGAATCAGCCCCAGCATTTT
CDR3: CAIRRGNQPQHF

D: TRBD1
V: TRBV28
size: -
length: 14
J: TRBJ1-2
DNA: TGTGCCAGCAGTCCTCAGGGGGGAGTCTATGGCTACACCTTC
CDR3: CASSPQGGVYGYTF

D: TRBD1
V: TRBV19
size: -
length: 15
J: TRBJ1-4
DNA: TGTGCCAGTAGTCGGCAGGGGGCAACTAATGAAAAACTGTTTTTT
CDR3: CASSRQGATNEKLFF

D: TRBD1
V: TRBV18
size: few
length: 14
J: TRBJ2-7
DNA: TGTGCCAGCTCTCCAAGACAGGGGCACTACGAGCAGTACTTC
CDR3: CASSPRQGHYEQYF

D: -
V: TRBV25-1
size: few
length: 16
J: TRBJ1-5
DNA: TGTGCCAGCAGTGACCCGAAGGGGTCAATCAATCAGCCCCAGCATTTT
CDR3: CASSDPKGSINQPQHF

D: -
V: TRBV2
size: few
length: 14
J: TRBJ1-5
DNA: TGTGCCAGCAGTCCTGCAGGGGTTGGTCAGCCCCAGCATTTT
CDR3: CASSPAGVGQPQHF

D: -
V: TRBV10-3
size: few
length: 14
J: TRBJ1-1
DNA: TGTGCCATCACAGCACAGGAATCTAACACTGAAGCTTTCTTT
CDR3: CAITAQESNTEAFF

D: -
V: TRBV6-1
size: -
length: 13
J: TRBJ1-2
DNA: TGTGCCAGCAGTGATTTAGACAGAAATGGCTACACCTTC
CDR3: CASSDLDRNGYTF

D: -
V: TRBV28
size: few
length: 16
J: TRBJ1-4
DNA: TGTGCCAGCAATTCTCCGAGGGGTGAGGGGGATGAAAAACTGTTTTTT
CDR3: CASNSPRGEGDEKLFF

D: TRBD1
V: TRBV19
size: few
length: 12
J: TRBJ2-1
DNA: TGTGCGGGACAGAGGAACCACAATGAGCAGTTCTTC
CDR3: CAGQRNHNEQFF

D: TRBD1
V: TRBV6-1
size: -
length: 16
J: TRBJ1-3
DNA: TGTGCCAGCAGTGTCCAGGGGGATCTAGCTGGAAACACCATATATTTT
CDR3: CASSVQGDLAGNTIYF

D: -
V: TRBV7-3
size: -
length: 18
J: TRBJ2-2
DNA: TGTGCCAGCAGCAAATCTACAAGGGAACTAGCTGGCACCGGGGAGCTGTTTTTT
CDR3: CASSKSTRELAGTGELFF

D: -
V: TRBV6-5
size: few
length: 13
J: TRBJ1-5
DNA: TGTGCCAGCGGCGACAGGCACAATCAGCCCCAGCATTTT
CDR3: CASGDRHNQPQHF

D: TRBD1
V: TRBV19
size: -
length: 14
J: TRBJ1-1
DNA: TGTGCCAGTTTCGAACAGGGGGCTAGCGCTGAAGCTTTCTTT
CDR3: CASFEQGASAEAFF

D: TRBD2
V: TRBV19
size: few
length: 14
J: TRBJ2-5
DNA: TGTGCCAGTAGTATCTCCGGGGGGTTGGAGACCCAGTACTTC
CDR3: CASSISGGLETQYF

D: TRBD1
V: TRBV13
size: -
length: 18
J: TRBJ2-7
DNA: TGTGCCAGCAGCCCGAAGCCCTTCTGGGGGACAGGTAACTACGAGCAGTACTTC
CDR3: CASSPKPFWGTGNYEQYF

D: -
V: TRBV19
size: few
length: 15
J: TRBJ2-7
DNA: TGTGCCAGTAGTCCTTCCGCGGACTATACCTACGAGCAGTACTTC
CDR3: CASSPSADYTYEQYF

D: TRBD1
V: TRBV30
size: few
length: 13
J: TRBJ1-5
DNA: TGTGCCTGGAGTGTAGAGGGGGCTGAGCCCCAGCATTTT
CDR3: CAWSVEGAEPQHF

D: -
V: TRBV5-6
size: -
length: 14
J: TRBJ1-1
DNA: TGTGCCAGCAGCCGACCGGCGGCGAACACTGAAGCTTTCTTT
CDR3: CASSRPAANTEAFF

D: -
V: TRBV2
size: few
length: 14
J: TRBJ1-6
DNA: TGTGCCAGCAGATCGACAGGCTTGCGTTCACCCCTCCACTTT
CDR3: CASRSTGLRSPLHF

D: -
V: TRBV4-2
size: few
length: 15
J: TRBJ2-7
DNA: TGTGCCAGCAGCCAAGAGGGGACACCAGCCTACGAGCAGTACTTC
CDR3: CASSQEGTPAYEQYF

D: -
V: TRBV6-1
size: -
length: 18
J: TRBJ2-3
DNA: TGTGCCAGCAGTGTCGCCGGGGCGGGGTATTGGGTGGAAGATACGCAGTATTTT
CDR3: CASSVAGAGYWVEDTQYF

D: TRBD1
V: TRBV6-1
size: few
length: 15
J: TRBJ2-7
DNA: TGTGCCAGCAGTGTCAGGGGGCGATGGTTGGGCGAGCAGTACTTC
CDR3: CASSVRGRWLGEQYF

D: -
V: TRBV30
size: few
length: 13
J: TRBJ1-2
DNA: TGTGCCTGGAGTGTACAGAGTCCTCGGGGCTACACCTTC
CDR3: CAWSVQSPRGYTF

D: -
V: TRBV4-1
size: few
length: 16
J: TRBJ2-1
DNA: TGCGCCAGCAGCCATCATCGGGATGTCGTGGGCAATGAGCAGTTCTTC
CDR3: CASSHHRDVVGNEQFF

D: TRBD2
V: TRBV14
size: few
length: 13
J: TRBJ2-1
DNA: TGTGCCAGCAGCCAGCGGGAGTACAATGAGCAGTTCTTC
CDR3: CASSQREYNEQFF

D: TRBD1
V: TRBV18
size: -
length: 14
J: TRBJ2-7
DNA: TGTGCCAGCTCATCAACAGGGGGGCGCGGGGAGCAGTACTTC
CDR3: CASSSTGGRGEQYF

D: -
V: TRBV5-1
size: few
length: 13
J: TRBJ1-1
DNA: TGCGCCAGCATGCAGGGGTTCGACACTGAAGCTTTCTTT
CDR3: CASMQGFDTEAFF

D: -
V: TRBV7-6
size: -
length: 16
J: TRBJ1-2
DNA: TGTGCCAGCAGCCCGATAGGGGGAAACTCTAACTATGGCTACACCTTC
CDR3: CASSPIGGNSNYGYTF

D: -
V: TRBV27
size: -
length: 13
J: TRBJ1-2
DNA: TGTGCCAGCAGTCAACAGGGTTCCGGGGGCTACACCTTC
CDR3: CASSQQGSGGYTF

D: TRBD1
V: TRBV5-1
size: -
length: 12
J: TRBJ2-7
DNA: TGCGCCAGCAGCGGACAGGGATACGAGCAGTACTTC
CDR3: CASSGQGYEQYF

D: -
V: TRBV6-1
size: few
length: 15
J: TRBJ2-3
DNA: TGTGCCAGCAGTGAACCGACACTAGAAACAGATACGCAGTATTTT
CDR3: CASSEPTLETDTQYF

D: TRBD2
V: TRBV29-1
size: -
length: 14
J: TRBJ2-1
DNA: TGCAGCGTTGAAGGCTGGCTAGCGGAGAATGAGCAGTTCTTC
CDR3: CSVEGWLAENEQFF

D: -
V: TRBV27
size: few
length: 16
J: TRBJ1-5
DNA: TGTGCCAGCAGTTTATCACGTACTCAGGGGTATCAGCCCCAGCATTTT
CDR3: CASSLSRTQGYQPQHF

D: -
V: TRBV25-1
size: few
length: 15
J: TRBJ2-1
DNA: TGTGCCGCCCGCTCCGGTCCGGCAGGGAGGAATGAGCAGTTCTTC
CDR3: CAARSGPAGRNEQFF

D: -
V: TRBV13
size: few
length: 14
J: TRBJ1-2
DNA: TGTGCCAGCAGCTTAACCCCCCCATGGGGCGGCTACACCTTC
CDR3: CASSLTPPWGGYTF